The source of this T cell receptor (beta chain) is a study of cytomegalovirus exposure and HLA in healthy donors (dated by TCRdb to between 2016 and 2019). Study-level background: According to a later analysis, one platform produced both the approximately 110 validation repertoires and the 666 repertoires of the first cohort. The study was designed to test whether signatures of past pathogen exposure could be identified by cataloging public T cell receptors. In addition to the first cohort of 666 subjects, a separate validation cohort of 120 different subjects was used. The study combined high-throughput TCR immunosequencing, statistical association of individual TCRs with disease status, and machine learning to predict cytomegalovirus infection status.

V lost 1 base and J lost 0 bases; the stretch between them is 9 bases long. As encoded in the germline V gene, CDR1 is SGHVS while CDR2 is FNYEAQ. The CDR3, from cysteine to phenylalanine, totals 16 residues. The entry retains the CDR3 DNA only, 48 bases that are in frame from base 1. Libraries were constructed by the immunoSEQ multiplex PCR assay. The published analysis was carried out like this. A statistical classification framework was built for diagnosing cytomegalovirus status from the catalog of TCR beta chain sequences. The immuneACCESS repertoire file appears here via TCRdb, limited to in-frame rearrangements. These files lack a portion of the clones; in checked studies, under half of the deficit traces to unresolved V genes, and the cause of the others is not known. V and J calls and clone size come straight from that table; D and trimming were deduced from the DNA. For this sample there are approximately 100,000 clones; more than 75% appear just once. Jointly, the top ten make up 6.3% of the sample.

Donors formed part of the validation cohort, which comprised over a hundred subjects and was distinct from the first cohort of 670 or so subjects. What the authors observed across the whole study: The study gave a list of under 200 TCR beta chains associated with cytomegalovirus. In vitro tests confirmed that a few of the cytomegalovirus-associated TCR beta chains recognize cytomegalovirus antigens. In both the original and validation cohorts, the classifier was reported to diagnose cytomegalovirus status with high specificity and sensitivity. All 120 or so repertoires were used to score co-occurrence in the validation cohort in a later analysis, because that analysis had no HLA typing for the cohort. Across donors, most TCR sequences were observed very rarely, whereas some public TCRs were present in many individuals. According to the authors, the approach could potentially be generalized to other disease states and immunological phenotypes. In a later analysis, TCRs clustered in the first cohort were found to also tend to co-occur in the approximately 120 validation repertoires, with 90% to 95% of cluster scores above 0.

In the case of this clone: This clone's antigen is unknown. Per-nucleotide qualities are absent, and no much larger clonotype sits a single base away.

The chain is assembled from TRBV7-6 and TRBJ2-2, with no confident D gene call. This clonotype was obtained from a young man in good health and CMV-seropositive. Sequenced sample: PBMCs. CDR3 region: CASSLVRLANTGELFF. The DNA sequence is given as TGTGCCAGCAGCTTAGTTAGGCTAGCGAACACCGGGGAGCTGTTTTTT.